Listed below are T cell receptor beta chains from one sample, sequenced in a study of vaccination and CD4 T cells after COVID-19. The antigens of these receptors remain unknown. TCRdb re-called the PCR reads through MiXCR, storing one row per CDR3 protein. The sample lists about 23,000 distinct CDR3 sequences; roughly three fifths were seen once. The sequenced material came from CD4+ T cells from blood, cultured in vitro. These receptors were taken from a human donor who had recovered from COVID-19. The CDR3 runs from the conserved cysteine through the conserved F or W. D genes are given only for firm matches. Clone size is not always given. Where it is, it says once, few, many or a class for expanded clones.

clone_size,d_call,j_call,v_call,cdr3_aa,cdr3_nt
NA,NA,TRBJ1-1,TRBV6-5,CASSYVQGVNTEAFF,TGTGCCAGCAGTTACGTCCAGGGCGTGAACACTGAAGCTTTCTTT
few,NA,TRBJ2-3,TRBV20-1,CSATPGRGSTDTQYF,TGCAGTGCTACCCCCGGTCGGGGTTCTACAGATACGCAGTATTTT
NA,NA,TRBJ1-5,TRBV6-2/TRBV6-3,CASSYSTPNQPQHF,TGTGCCAGCAGTTACTCGACACCCAATCAGCCCCAGCATTTT
NA,NA,TRBJ2-1,TRBV10-3,CATLQSGEEQFF,TGTGCCACCCTTCAGTCAGGGGAGGAGCAGTTCTTC
NA,TRBD1,TRBJ1-2,TRBV19,CASRPGQGRFGYTF,TGTGCCAGTAGGCCAGGACAGGGGCGCTTTGGCTACACCTTC
few,TRBD2,TRBJ2-7,TRBV20-1,CSAKIPAGVYEQYF,TGCAGTGCTAAGATCCCAGCGGGAGTATACGAGCAGTACTTC
NA,TRBD2,TRBJ2-7,TRBV7-2,CASSLVTSGSKGLEQYF,TGTGCCAGCAGCTTGGTGACTAGCGGGAGCAAGGGCCTCGAGCAGTACTTC
NA,NA,TRBJ1-2,TRBV27,CASSTTTGGYTF,TGTGCCAGCAGTACCACGACAGGTGGCTACACCTTC
NA,TRBD1,TRBJ1-2,TRBV5-4,CASSSQGASFGYTF,TGTGCCAGCAGCTCACAGGGGGCGAGCTTTGGCTACACCTTC
NA,NA,TRBJ1-1,TRBV30,CAWSGRQSREAFF,TGTGCCTGGAGCGGCCGGCAGAGCCGTGAAGCTTTCTTT
NA,TRBD1,TRBJ1-5,TRBV7-9,CASSRDRGGQPQHF,TGTGCCAGCAGCAGGGACAGGGGGGGTCAGCCCCAGCATTTT
few,NA,TRBJ1-2,TRBV5-4,CASSKPGSYGYTF,TGTGCCAGCAGCAAGCCAGGGTCCTATGGCTACACCTTC
NA,TRBD2,TRBJ2-3,TRBV7-2,CASSSRGTTNTDTQYF,TGTGCCAGCAGCTCCCGCGGGACTACAAACACAGATACGCAGTATTTT
NA,NA,TRBJ2-2,TRBV12-3/TRBV12-4,CASSLAPNAGELFF,TGTGCCAGCAGTTTAGCGCCCAACGCCGGGGAGCTGTTTTTT
few,TRBD2,TRBJ2-5,TRBV6-5,CASSYRTGTTQTQYF,TGTGCCAGCAGTTACCGGACCGGGACTACCCAGACCCAGTACTTC
few,NA,TRBJ1-1,TRBV10-1,CASRYQGFYTEAFF,TGCGCCAGCAGATATCAGGGGTTTTACACTGAAGCTTTCTTT
NA,TRBD1,TRBJ2-5,TRBV7-6,CASSLDRARGETQYF,TGTGCTAGCAGCTTAGACAGGGCGAGGGGAGAGACCCAGTACTTC